This T cell receptor beta chain was retrieved from a study of shared clonotypes between healthy human individuals. For sorted subsets, approximately 200 ng DNA per replicate equaled some 27,000 T cell genomes. Assay: immunoSEQ multiplex PCR; the TCRdb copy retains only in-frame clones and omits some. The sample lists about 360,000 clones, about 70% occurring once. This CDR3 has 12 amino acids. CDR1 and CDR2 from the germline V gene are SQVTM and ANQGSEA. V shed 2 bases and J shed 3 bases, with 5 bases lying between them. As regards this clone: The antigen is undetermined.

Donors were healthy HIV-negative adults without recent acute infections or vaccinations. Overall study findings and caveats: Sharing across a few donors was seen in 4% to 5.5% of naive CD4 clonotypes.

This chain links TRBV29-1 with TRBJ2-1; D gene ambiguous. This TCR derives from a young man in good health. The sequencing input was memory CD4+ T cells sorted from blood. Subset described: CD45RA-negative fraction. CDR3 loop: CSVEIVYNEQFF. In DNA, the CDR3 is TGCAGCGTTGAAATCGTCTACAATGAGCAGTTCTTC.